The rows below give T cell receptor beta chains drawn from one sample of a study of T cell clusters in autoimmune cytopenias. Reprocessing the multiplex PCR reads, TCRdb reports a single entry for every CDR3 protein and omits DNA. This repertoire comprises 1,000 or so distinct CDR3 sequences; its ten largest clones make up roughly 92%. Sequenced: peripheral blood. Receptors were obtained from a human donor with an autoimmune cytopenia, with autoimmune hepatitis or in good health (not recorded which). The CDR3 runs from the conserved cysteine through the conserved F or W. Fields, in order: J gene, clone size, V gene, CDR3 protein. Clone size, where shown, is once, few, many, or a class for clones that have expanded.

TRBJ2-3 | - | TRBV27 | CASSPENRGQVAQYF
TRBJ2-5 | - | TRBV19 | CASSNQETQYF
TRBJ2-1 | medium-sized | TRBV13 | CASSLGLGDEQFF
TRBJ1-5 | - | TRBV20-1 | CSARNPRSNQPQHF
TRBJ2-1 | - | TRBV6-5 | CATSVGPESQSNEQFF
TRBJ2-7 | - | TRBV5-4 | CASSLGLTYEQYF
TRBJ2-3 | medium-sized | TRBV6-5 | CASRNLAGGTDTQYF
TRBJ1-5 | - | TRBV5-4 | CASSKSSQPQHF
TRBJ2-7 | large | TRBV5-1 | CASSLAQGPYEQYF
TRBJ2-4 | - | TRBV6-5 | CASTSPRGEAQGRQYF
TRBJ2-7 | - | TRBV19 | CARGDTAYEQYF
TRBJ1-5 | - | TRBV20-1 | CSAPRGGGDQPQHF
TRBJ2-5 | medium-sized | TRBV29-1 | CSVGTTETQYF
TRBJ2-3 | - | TRBV28 | CASSPGLADTDTQYF
TRBJ2-3 | - | TRBV7-6 | CASSLSGGAVDTQYF
TRBJ2-7 | - | TRBV28 | CASSWVGQGLFYEQYF
TRBJ2-7 | medium-sized | TRBV19 | CASSDREGYEQYF
TRBJ1-1 | - | TRBV6-5 | CASGDRGWNTEAFF
TRBJ2-7 | - | TRBV18 | CASSPPESYEQYF
TRBJ2-3 | - | TRBV19 | CASSGGAEDTQYF
TRBJ1-6 | - | TRBV19 | CASSIASAGFYNSPLHF
TRBJ1-2 | - | TRBV2 | CASSTITGENYGYTF
TRBJ2-1 | - | TRBV15 | CATSRERTTGVEQFF
TRBJ2-5 | - | TRBV28 | CASSSIPGTGVEETQYF